The next 4 T cell receptor beta chains were all read from a single sample in a study of blood T cell repertoires in COVID-19. Sequencing used immunoSEQ multiplex PCR; TCRdb keeps in-frame clones, though not all of them. The repertoire consists of some 120,000 clones, with around 83% occurring once and the leading ten covering 18%. Material: PBMCs or T cells enriched from blood (not recorded which). The receptors shown here come from a man aged 25-45 years who had recovered from COVID-19.

This chain uses TRBV6-5 with TRBJ1-2, with 11 bases that match TRBD1. This CDR3 comprises 14 residues. The V and J ends lost 8 bases and 7 bases, in that order; junction bases with no gene match: 9. In germline, CDR1 is MNHEY, CDR2 SVGAGI. The CDR3 DNA reads TGTGCCAGCTCTATCCGGGACAGGGGGGTTGGCTACACCTTC. It translates to CASSIRDRGVGYTF.

This chain joins TRBV25-1 and TRBJ2-5; no clear D. The germline gives CDR1 MGHDK, CDR2 SYGVNS. V was pared by 6 bases and J by 4 bases, with 6 bases between. CDR3 size: 11 residues. CDR3 coding DNA: TGTGCCAGCAGGGTCGGAGAGACCCAGTACTTC. Protein: CASRVGETQYF.

This rearrangement joins TRBV19 to TRBJ2-1; 13 nucleotides match TRBD2. The CDR3 is 17 residues long. V shed 4 bases, J shed 4 bases, and the junction held 7 bases outside the gene matches. CDR1 LNHDA and CDR2 SQIVND come from the germline V gene (reference sequence). The CDR3 reads CASSTRLAGGPYNEQFF. CDR3 sequence (DNA): TGTGCCAGTAGTACCCGACTAGCGGGAGGCCCATACAATGAGCAGTTCTTC.

CDR3 DNA sequence: TGTGCCAGTAGTAGGGAGGGCCAGAGCAATCAGCCCCAGCATTTT. This encodes CASSREGQSNQPQHF. The rearrangement links TRBV19 to TRBJ1-5; D remains unclear. V shed 4 bases and J shed 1 base, with 11 bases lying between them. CDR3 length equals 15 residues. Germline CDR1 LNHDA, CDR2 SQIVND (reference sequence). Drawing the rest from reference TRBV19 and TRBJ1-5, the complete variable domain is DGGITQSPKYLFRKEGQNVTLSCEQNLNHDAMYWYRQDPGQGLRLIYYSQIVNDFQKGDIAEGYSVSREKKESFPLTVTSAQKNPTAFYLCASSREGQSNQPQHFGDGTRLSIL.